This T cell receptor beta chain came from a study of Graves' ophthalmopathy and Graves' hyperthyroidism (dated by TCRdb to 2017 to 2018). As for the study more broadly: Peripheral blood samples were taken at the time of initial diagnosis, before any treatment was given. To tell Graves' ophthalmopathy apart from Graves' hyperthyroidism, and to predict which patients would progress to ophthalmopathy, the study relied on TCR beta repertoire signatures. In total, 135 blood samples were TCR-sequenced: roughly 45 ophthalmopathy, over 70 hyperthyroidism and some 17 hyperthyroidism-to-ophthalmopathy patients. To explore V-J signatures that separate ophthalmopathy from hyperthyroidism, a discovery set of about 98 patients was enrolled, consisting of 40 to 45 with ophthalmopathy and roughly 59 with stable hyperthyroidism. An independent validation cohort comprised some 19 hyperthyroidism patients and over 15 patients who later progressed from hyperthyroidism to ophthalmopathy. In several hyperthyroidism patients, the T-cell repertoires found in thyroid tissue were compared with those found in blood. Following sampling, methimazole starting at 30 mg daily was administered to hyperthyroidism patients, and high-dose intravenous methylprednisolone was administered to ophthalmopathy patients. Points the paper makes about the study in general: In validation, the model predicted ophthalmopathy progression with about 70% sensitivity and less than 80% specificity; more than ten predicted patients were CT-confirmed with GO in a median of around 6 months. No statistical method was used to predetermine the sample size, and group allocation was not hidden from the investigators. Most of the expanded thyroid clonotypes with a frequency above 0.001 were also detected in blood, and it was suggested that the thyroid immune response may be reflected by blood repertoires. In cross-validation, the 13-signature model distinguished ophthalmopathy from stable hyperthyroidism with 85% to 90% sensitivity and almost 83% specificity, and in the test set the corresponding values were about 80% and 75%.

Many counts were recorded for this clonotype. This clone's antigen is unknown. No base quality values were provided; no much bigger clone lies one nucleotide off. Patients with ophthalmopathy had moderately to severely active disease, with a Clinical Activity Score of 3 or more, a NOSPECS grade of 4 or more, and a disease duration of less than 3 months. Patients were excluded if they had other autoimmune diseases, uncontrolled infections, pregnancy or lactation. Clinical symptoms, serum thyroxine, TRAb, thyroid ultrasound and orbital computed tomography were used for diagnosis. Using Ficoll-Paque density gradient centrifugation, PBMCs were isolated from over 8.5 ml of fresh peripheral blood. Total RNA was extracted with Trizol reagent and quality-checked on an Agilent 2100 Bioanalyzer. As encoded in the germline V gene, CDR1 is SNHLY while CDR2 is FYNNEI. The junction shows trimming of 5 bases on V and 2 bases on J, and the gene matches do not reach 9 bases of it. The CDR3 spans 16 residues, from the cysteine through the phenylalanine. The sequence is cut down to CDR3 DNA, 48 bases in frame from base 1.

For repertoire sequencing, the TCR beta CDR3 regions were amplified from RNA transcripts. The first round was an RT-PCR using HTBI primers with the Qiagen OneStep RT-PCR kit, and this first round was followed by a second-round multiplex PCR, then size selection and purification. Libraries were sequenced on an Illumina HiSeq2000 using paired-end 100 bp reads. As for the authors' bioinformatics: SOAPnuke was used for read processing, and reads with adapters, uncalled bases, a mean Phred below 15, or no exact constant-primer or identifier match were discarded. COPE v1.2.5 was used to merge high-quality paired reads. Clonotypes were defined as unique nucleotide sequences and were aligned to IMGT TRB V, D and J references using MiTCR v1.1. The analysis was limited to V-J combinations with a frequency above 0.0001, which together covered 98% to 99.2% of repertoires. For each V-J combination, a TCR clonal expansion and chaos score was defined as the ratio of F50 clonal expansion to chaos observed in the TCRdist matrix. Welch's t-statistics and random forest were used to reduce the features to around 13 V-J combinations, which were then used as input to a naive Bayes classifier. Thyroid-blood repertoire similarity was quantified with the Morisita-Horn index. The raw public data were reprocessed by TCRdb itself: fastp quality trimming at Q25, MiXCR clonotype calling, in-frame beta chains only. All rows with the same CDR3 protein become a single entry with the most common DNA and genes. These V and J calls originate from TCRdb's pipeline instead of the authors' own analysis. Present in this sample are approximately 640,000 distinct CDR3 sequences, under 50% of which were seen just once. About 3.3% of the sample is in the top ten clones.

This receptor was obtained from an adult man with Graves' ophthalmopathy. The chain was built from TRBV2 and TRBJ1-5, and TRBD1 matches 7 of the central bases. The sequenced sample was peripheral blood. The CDR3 here reads CASSLDRVSGNQPQHF. The base sequence is TGTGCCAGCAGTCTCGACAGGGTTTCTGGCAATCAGCCCCAGCATTTT.